The following is a T cell receptor beta chain sequence with its context. Antigen specificity is unknown. The CDR3 extends over 17 amino acids. Germline V gene lookup returns CDR1 MDHEN and CDR2 SYDVKM. V gave up 4 bases and J gave up 7 bases; unmatched junction bases: 11. The data were taken from a study of T cell responses to AZD1222 COVID-19 vaccine. Findings and limits, study-wide: Spike-specific TCR breadth and depth went up after people got two AZD1222 doses. CD4 TCRs covered the whole spike, strongest at regions 160-218 and 743-854. Among the donors, most were white British and more were female, and clonal diversity was possibly underestimated. In the spike-specific TCR repertoire, nearly half reportedly target unmutated variant regions.

The protocol was immunoSEQ multiplex PCR, while the TCRdb copy is restricted to in-frame clones and leaves out a portion. The profile covers some 120,000 clones, with about nine tenths appearing a single time and about 7.7% taken by the ten largest. The sample in question was peripheral blood, obtained 28 days after the second AZD1222 dose. The chain combines TRBV28 with TRBJ2-1, with TRBD2 matching over 12 bases. This TCR came from an adult who received the AZD1222 COVID-19 vaccine. CDR3 region: CASSSPDLAGGVNEQFF. CDR3 nucleotide sequence: TGTGCCAGCAGTTCCCCCGATCTAGCGGGGGGGGTAAATGAGCAGTTCTTC.